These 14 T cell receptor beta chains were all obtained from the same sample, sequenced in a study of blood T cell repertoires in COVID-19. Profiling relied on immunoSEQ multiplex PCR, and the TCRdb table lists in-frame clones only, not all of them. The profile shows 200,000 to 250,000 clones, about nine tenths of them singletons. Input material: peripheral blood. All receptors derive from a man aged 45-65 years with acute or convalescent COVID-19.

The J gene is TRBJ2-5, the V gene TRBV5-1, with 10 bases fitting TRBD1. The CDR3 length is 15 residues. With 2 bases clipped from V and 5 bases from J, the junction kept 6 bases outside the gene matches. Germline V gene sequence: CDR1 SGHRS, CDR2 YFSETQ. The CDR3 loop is CASSFRDRGFETQYF. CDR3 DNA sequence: TGCGCCAGCAGCTTCCGGGACAGGGGCTTCGAGACCCAGTACTTC.

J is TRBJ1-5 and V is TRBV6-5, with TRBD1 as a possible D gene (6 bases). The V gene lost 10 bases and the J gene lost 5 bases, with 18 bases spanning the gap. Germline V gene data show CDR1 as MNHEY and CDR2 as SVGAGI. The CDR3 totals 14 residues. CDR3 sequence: CATREGGLYQPQHF. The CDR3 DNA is TGTGCCACCCGGGAGGGGGGGCTCTATCAGCCCCAGCATTTT.

The CDR3 DNA reads as TGTGCCATCAGTGAAAGGCTAGCGGGGGGCCGGAACACCGGGGAGCTGTTTTTT. This sequence encodes CAISERLAGGRNTGELFF. V gene TRBV10-3 combines with J gene TRBJ2-2; 11 bases line up with TRBD2. This CDR3 is 18 amino acids long. Trimming removed 3 bases from V and 1 base from J; junction bases left unmatched: 7. Germline-derived CDR1 and CDR2 are ENHRY and SYGVKD.

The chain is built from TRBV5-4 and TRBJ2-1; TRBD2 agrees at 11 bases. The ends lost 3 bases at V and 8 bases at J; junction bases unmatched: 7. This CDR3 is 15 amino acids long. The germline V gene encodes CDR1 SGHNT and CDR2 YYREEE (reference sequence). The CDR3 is CASSSGTSGRDEQFF. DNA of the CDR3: TGTGCCAGCAGCTCCGGGACTAGCGGCCGGGATGAGCAGTTCTTC.

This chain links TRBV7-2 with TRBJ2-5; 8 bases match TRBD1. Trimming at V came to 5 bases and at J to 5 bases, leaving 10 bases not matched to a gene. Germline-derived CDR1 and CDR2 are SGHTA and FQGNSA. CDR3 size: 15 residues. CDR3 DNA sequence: TGTGCCAGCAGCCTCACGACAGGGGTGTGGGAGACCCAGTACTTC. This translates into CASSLTTGVWETQYF.

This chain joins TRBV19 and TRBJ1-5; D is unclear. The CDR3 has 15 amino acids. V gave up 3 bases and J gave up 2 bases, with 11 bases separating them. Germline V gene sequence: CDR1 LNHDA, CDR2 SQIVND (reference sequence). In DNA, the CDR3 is TGTGCCAGTAGTATTTCGAGCTTAGGCAATCAGCCCCAGCATTTT. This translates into CASSISSLGNQPQHF.

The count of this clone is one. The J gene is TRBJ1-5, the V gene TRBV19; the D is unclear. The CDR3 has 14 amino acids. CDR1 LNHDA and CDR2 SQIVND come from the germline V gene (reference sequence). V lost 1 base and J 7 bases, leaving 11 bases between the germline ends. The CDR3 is CASSIVGDQQPQHF. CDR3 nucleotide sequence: TGTGCCAGTAGTATAGTCGGGGATCAGCAGCCCCAGCATTTT.

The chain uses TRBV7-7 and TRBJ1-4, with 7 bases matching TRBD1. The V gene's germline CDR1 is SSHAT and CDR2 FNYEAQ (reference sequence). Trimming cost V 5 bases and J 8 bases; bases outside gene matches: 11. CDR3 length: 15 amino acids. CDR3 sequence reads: CASSPTDRVGEKLFF. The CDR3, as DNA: TGTGCCAGCAGCCCAACCGACAGGGTTGGGGAAAAACTGTTTTTT.

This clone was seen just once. The CDR3 DNA follows: TGTGCCAGCTCACCACGGTCCGACAGGAACTACGAGCAGTACTTC. Protein: CASSPRSDRNYEQYF. The V and J genes are TRBV18 and TRBJ2-7; weak D call: TRBD1 (6 bases). Trimming pared 1 base from V and 3 bases from J, leaving 13 bases between. The CDR3 is 15 amino acids. The germline V gene has CDR1 KGHSH and CDR2 LQKENI.

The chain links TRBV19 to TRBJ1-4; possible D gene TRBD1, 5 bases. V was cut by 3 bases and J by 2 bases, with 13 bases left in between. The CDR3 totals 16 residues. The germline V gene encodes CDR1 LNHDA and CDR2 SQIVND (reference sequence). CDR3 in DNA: TGTGCCAGTAGTATCTGGGGCACCAGGACTAATGAAAAACTGTTTTTT. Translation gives CASSIWGTRTNEKLFF.

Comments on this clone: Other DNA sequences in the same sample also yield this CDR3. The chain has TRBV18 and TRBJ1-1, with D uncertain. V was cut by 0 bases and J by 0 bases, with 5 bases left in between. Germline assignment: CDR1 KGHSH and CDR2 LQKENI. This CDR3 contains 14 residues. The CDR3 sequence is CASSPPSMNTEAFF. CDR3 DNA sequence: TGTGCCAGCTCACCACCGAGCATGAACACTGAAGCTTTCTTT.

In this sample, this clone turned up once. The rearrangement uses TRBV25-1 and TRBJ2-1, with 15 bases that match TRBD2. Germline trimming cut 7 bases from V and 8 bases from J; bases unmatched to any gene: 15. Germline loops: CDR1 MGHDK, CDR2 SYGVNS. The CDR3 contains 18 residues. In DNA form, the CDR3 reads TGTGCCAGCACCCTAGAGGGGACTAGCGGGGGGCCCCACTATGAGCAGTTCTTC. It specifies CASTLEGTSGGPHYEQFF.

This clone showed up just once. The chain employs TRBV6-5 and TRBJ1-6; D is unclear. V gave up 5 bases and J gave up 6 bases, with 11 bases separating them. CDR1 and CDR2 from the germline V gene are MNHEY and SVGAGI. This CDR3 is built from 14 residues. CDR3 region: CASSHPEANSPLHF. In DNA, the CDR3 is TGTGCCAGCAGTCACCCAGAGGCTAATTCACCCCTCCACTTT.

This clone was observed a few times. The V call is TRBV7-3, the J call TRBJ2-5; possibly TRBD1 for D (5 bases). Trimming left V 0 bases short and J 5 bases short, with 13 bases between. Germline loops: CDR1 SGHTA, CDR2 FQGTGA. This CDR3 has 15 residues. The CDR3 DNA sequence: TGTGCCAGCAGCTTAACCCCAGGGCTGGGGGAGACCCAGTACTTC. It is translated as CASSLTPGLGETQYF.